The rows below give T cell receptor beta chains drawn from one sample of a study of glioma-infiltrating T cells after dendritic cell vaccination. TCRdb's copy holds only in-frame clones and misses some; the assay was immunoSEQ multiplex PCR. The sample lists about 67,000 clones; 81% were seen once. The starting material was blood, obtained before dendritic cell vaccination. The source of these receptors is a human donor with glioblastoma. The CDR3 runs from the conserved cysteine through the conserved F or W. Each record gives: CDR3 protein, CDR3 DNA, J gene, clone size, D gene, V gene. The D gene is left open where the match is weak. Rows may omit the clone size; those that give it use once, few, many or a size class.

CDR3aa: CASSEGPGGQYEQYF; CDR3nt: TGTGCCAGCAGTGAGGGGCCAGGGGGCCAGTACGAGCAGTACTTC; j_gene: TRBJ2-7; abundance: -; d_gene: TRBD1; v_gene: TRBV6-1
CDR3aa: CASSVEVGGGIQETQYF; CDR3nt: TGTGCCAGCAGCGTAGAGGTTGGCGGGGGGATCCAAGAGACCCAGTACTTC; j_gene: TRBJ2-5; abundance: -; d_gene: TRBD2; v_gene: TRBV9
CDR3aa: CASSLELRGRPLHF; CDR3nt: TGTGCCAGCAGCCTAGAGTTGCGAGGTCGACCCCTCCACTTT; j_gene: TRBJ1-6; abundance: -; d_gene: -; v_gene: TRBV7-2
CDR3aa: CASRALAGGYTDTQYF; CDR3nt: TGTGCCAGCAGGGCACTAGCGGGGGGATACACAGATACGCAGTATTTT; j_gene: TRBJ2-3; abundance: -; d_gene: TRBD2; v_gene: TRBV2
CDR3aa: CASSLQGFNYGYTF; CDR3nt: TGTGCCAGCAGTTTGCAGGGATTTAACTATGGCTACACCTTC; j_gene: TRBJ1-2; abundance: once; d_gene: -; v_gene: TRBV6-6
CDR3aa: CASRDTTESGELFF; CDR3nt: TGTGCCAGTAGGGACACGACAGAGTCCGGGGAGCTGTTTTTT; j_gene: TRBJ2-2; abundance: -; d_gene: -; v_gene: TRBV19
CDR3aa: CASSATSGASADTQYF; CDR3nt: TGTGCCAGCAGCGCGACTAGCGGGGCCAGTGCAGATACGCAGTATTTT; j_gene: TRBJ2-3; abundance: -; d_gene: TRBD2; v_gene: TRBV6-4
CDR3aa: CASSPRGPGAYEQYF; CDR3nt: TGTGCCAGCTCACCACGGGGGCCCGGGGCCTACGAGCAGTACTTC; j_gene: TRBJ2-7; abundance: -; d_gene: -; v_gene: TRBV18
CDR3aa: CAWKRMGGSYEQYF; CDR3nt: TGTGCCTGGAAGCGGATGGGCGGCTCCTACGAGCAGTACTTC; j_gene: TRBJ2-7; abundance: few; d_gene: -; v_gene: TRBV30
CDR3aa: CASNPDRGRNQPQHF; CDR3nt: TGTGCCAGCAACCCCGACAGGGGCCGTAATCAGCCCCAGCATTTT; j_gene: TRBJ1-5; abundance: few; d_gene: TRBD1; v_gene: TRBV6-1
CDR3aa: CASSSTTGEAYEQYF; CDR3nt: TGTGCCAGCAGCTCCACGACAGGGGAGGCCTACGAGCAGTACTTC; j_gene: TRBJ2-7; abundance: once; d_gene: TRBD1; v_gene: TRBV11-2
CDR3aa: CASSEVGQSTDTQYF; CDR3nt: TGTGCCAGCAGTGAAGTGGGACAAAGCACAGATACGCAGTATTTT; j_gene: TRBJ2-3; abundance: -; d_gene: -; v_gene: TRBV6-1
CDR3aa: CASSLFQGGYGYTF; CDR3nt: TGTGCCAGCAGCTTGTTCCAAGGAGGGTATGGCTACACCTTC; j_gene: TRBJ1-2; abundance: -; d_gene: -; v_gene: TRBV5-4
CDR3aa: CASSQAESSGGNEKLFF; CDR3nt: TGCGCCAGCAGCCAAGCTGAGTCAAGTGGCGGGAATGAAAAACTGTTTTTT; j_gene: TRBJ1-4; abundance: few; d_gene: -; v_gene: TRBV4-1
CDR3aa: CATSSLGGGNNEQFF; CDR3nt: TGTGCCACCAGCAGCCTCGGGGGAGGGAACAATGAGCAGTTCTTC; j_gene: TRBJ2-1; abundance: -; d_gene: TRBD2; v_gene: TRBV15
CDR3aa: CASSLAGSGLDRGPTEAFF; CDR3nt: TGTGCCAGCAGCTTAGCTGGGTCTGGGTTGGACAGGGGACCCACTGAAGCTTTCTTT; j_gene: TRBJ1-1; abundance: -; d_gene: TRBD1; v_gene: TRBV7-9
CDR3aa: CASSVGRSGSYEQYF; CDR3nt: TGTGCCAGCAGCGTAGGTAGGTCAGGCTCCTACGAGCAGTACTTC; j_gene: TRBJ2-7; abundance: -; d_gene: -; v_gene: TRBV9
CDR3aa: CASTRGWTNEKLFF; CDR3nt: TGTGCCAGCACGCGGGGCTGGACAAATGAAAAACTGTTTTTT; j_gene: TRBJ1-4; abundance: -; d_gene: -; v_gene: TRBV2
CDR3aa: CASSLYRGDTEAFF; CDR3nt: TGTGCCAGCAGTTTATACAGGGGAGACACTGAAGCTTTCTTT; j_gene: TRBJ1-1; abundance: -; d_gene: TRBD1; v_gene: TRBV6-1
CDR3aa: CASSEIGGGNSPLHF; CDR3nt: TGTGCCAGCAGTGAAATCGGGGGAGGTAATTCACCCCTCCACTTT; j_gene: TRBJ1-6; abundance: -; d_gene: -; v_gene: TRBV6-1
CDR3aa: CASSPTRSYEQYF; CDR3nt: TGTGCCAGCTCACCAACCCGGAGCTACGAGCAGTACTTC; j_gene: TRBJ2-7; abundance: -; d_gene: -; v_gene: TRBV18
CDR3aa: CASSLRGYGYTF; CDR3nt: TGTGCCAGCAGTTTACGGGGCTATGGCTACACCTTC; j_gene: TRBJ1-2; abundance: few; d_gene: -; v_gene: TRBV27
CDR3aa: CASSLDSLSYEQYF; CDR3nt: TGTGCCAGCAGCCTTGACAGCCTATCCTACGAGCAGTACTTC; j_gene: TRBJ2-7; abundance: -; d_gene: -; v_gene: TRBV14
CDR3aa: CASRQRQGLGYTF; CDR3nt: TGTGCCAGCAGGCAACGACAGGGTTTAGGCTACACCTTC; j_gene: TRBJ1-2; abundance: -; d_gene: TRBD1; v_gene: TRBV28
CDR3aa: CASSQGRDRAAFF; CDR3nt: TGTGCCAGTAGTCAGGGTCGGGACAGGGCGGCTTTCTTT; j_gene: TRBJ1-1; abundance: -; d_gene: TRBD1; v_gene: TRBV19
CDR3aa: CASSAPLLGGHYGYTF; CDR3nt: TGTGCCAGCAGCGCCCCCCTACTGGGGGGGCACTATGGCTACACCTTC; j_gene: TRBJ1-2; abundance: -; d_gene: -; v_gene: TRBV9
CDR3aa: CASIRGGDGNQPQHF; CDR3nt: TGTGCCAGTATACGAGGGGGGGATGGCAATCAGCCCCAGCATTTT; j_gene: TRBJ1-5; abundance: -; d_gene: -; v_gene: TRBV19
CDR3aa: CASSSTEGPDTQYF; CDR3nt: TGTGCCAGCAGCTCCACGGAGGGGCCGGATACGCAGTATTTT; j_gene: TRBJ2-3; abundance: -; d_gene: -; v_gene: TRBV11-2